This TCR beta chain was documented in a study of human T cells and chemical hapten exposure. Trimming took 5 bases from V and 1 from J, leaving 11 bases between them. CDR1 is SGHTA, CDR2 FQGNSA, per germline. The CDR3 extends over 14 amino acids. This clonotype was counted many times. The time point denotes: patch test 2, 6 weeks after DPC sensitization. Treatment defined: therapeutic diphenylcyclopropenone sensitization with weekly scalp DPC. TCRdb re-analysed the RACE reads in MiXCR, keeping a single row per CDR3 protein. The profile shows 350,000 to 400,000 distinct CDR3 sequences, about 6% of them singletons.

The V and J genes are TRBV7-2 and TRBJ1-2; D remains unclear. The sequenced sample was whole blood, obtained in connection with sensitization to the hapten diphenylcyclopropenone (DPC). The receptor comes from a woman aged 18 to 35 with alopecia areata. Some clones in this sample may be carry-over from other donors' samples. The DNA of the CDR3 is TGTGCCAGCAGCCCATCACAGCTTAACTATGGCTACACCTTC. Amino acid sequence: CASSPSQLNYGYTF.